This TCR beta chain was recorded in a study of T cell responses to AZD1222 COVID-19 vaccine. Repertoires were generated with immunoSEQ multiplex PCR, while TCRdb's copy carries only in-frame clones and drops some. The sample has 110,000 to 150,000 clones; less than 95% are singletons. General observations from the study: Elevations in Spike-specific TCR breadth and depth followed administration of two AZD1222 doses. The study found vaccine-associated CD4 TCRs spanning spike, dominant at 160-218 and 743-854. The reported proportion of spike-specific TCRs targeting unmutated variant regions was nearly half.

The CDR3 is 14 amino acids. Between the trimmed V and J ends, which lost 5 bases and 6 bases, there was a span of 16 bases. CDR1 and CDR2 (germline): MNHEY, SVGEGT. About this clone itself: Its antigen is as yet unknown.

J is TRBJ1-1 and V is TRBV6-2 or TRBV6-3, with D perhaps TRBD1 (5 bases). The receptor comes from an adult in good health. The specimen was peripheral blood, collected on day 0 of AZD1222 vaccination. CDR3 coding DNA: TGTGCCAGCAGTCCGATCGGGACGATTCCTGAAGCTTTCTTT. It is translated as CASSPIGTIPEAFF.